A single sample is the source of the 28 T cell receptor beta chains below, sequenced in a study of OX40 agonist ivuxolimab in advanced cancers. Measured with immunoSEQ multiplex PCR; TCRdb has only the in-frame clones, and not every one. The sample contains more than 60,000 clones, 87% of which appear only once. The sample in question was CD4+ or CD8+ T cells sorted from blood, obtained in a trial of the OX40 agonist ivuxolimab. These receptors were taken from an adult with an advanced solid tumor such as melanoma, head and neck, liver or kidney cancer.

This clone was counted once. The genes are TRBV4-3 and TRBJ2-3; 11 nucleotides line up with TRBD2. CDR1 and CDR2 (germline): LGHNA, YSLEER. CDR3 length: 18 residues. V trimming: 1 base; J trimming: 4 bases; junction bases outside the gene matches: 10. CDR3 protein: CASSQVGSGGAFADTQYF. The CDR3 DNA is TGCGCCAGCAGCCAAGTGGGTAGCGGGGGGGCCTTTGCAGATACGCAGTATTTT.

This clone was observed once. This chain links TRBV18 with TRBJ2-7; the D call may be TRBD1 or TRBD2 (5 bases each). This CDR3 is 15 amino acids long. CDR1 KGHSH and CDR2 LQKENI come from the germline V gene. V lost 6 bases to trimming and J lost 5 bases, with 20 bases between them. CDR3 region: CASSPGTLTGNEQYF. The CDR3 region has the DNA TGTGCCAGCTCCCCCGGGACCCTCACGGGGAACGAGCAGTACTTC. Variable domain in full (rest from reference TRBV18 and TRBJ2-7): NAGVMQNPRHLVRRRGQEARLRCSPMKGHSHVYWYRQLPEEGLKFMVYLQKENIIDESGMPKERFSAEFPKEGPSILRIQQVVRGDSAAYFCASSPGTLTGNEQYFGPGTRLTVT.

This clone was seen more than once but under ten times. This chain joins TRBV4-1 and TRBJ1-2, with unresolved D. CDR1 is MGHRA and CDR2 is YSYEKL in the germline V gene. This CDR3 is 12 amino acids long. The germline V and J ends were trimmed by 1 base and 7 bases, with 7 bases remaining between them. CDR3 nucleotides: TGCGCCAGCAGCCAAGGGCCGAGTGGCTACACCTTC. Protein sequence: CASSQGPSGYTF.

The V and J genes are TRBV27 and TRBJ1-1; D is unclear. Germline V CDR1 and CDR2: MNHEY, SMNVEV (reference sequence). This CDR3 region has 13 residues. With 1 base removed from V and 0 bases from J, the gap between germline ends came to 3 bases. CDR3 loop: CASSLWLNTEAFF. CDR3 DNA sequence: TGTGCCAGCAGTTTATGGCTGAACACTGAAGCTTTCTTT.

V and J are TRBV19 and TRBJ1-2; D is perhaps TRBD1 (5 bases). The CDR3 runs to 13 residues. V lost 3 bases to trimming and J lost 7 bases, with 12 bases between them. Germline CDR1 and CDR2: LNHDA and SQIVND (reference sequence). In DNA, the CDR3 is TGTGCCAGTAGTATTTCAGGGTCTGGTGGCTACACCTTC. Protein: CASSISGSGGYTF.

The chain is built from TRBV29-1 and TRBJ1-2; D may be TRBD1 (6 bases). This CDR3 contains 13 residues. From germline, CDR1 is SQVTM and CDR2 ANQGSEA. V was shortened by 4 bases and J by 3 bases, with 12 bases between the two germline ends. The CDR3 sequence is CSVGAGVDYGYTF. CDR3 sequence (DNA): TGCAGCGTTGGCGCAGGGGTGGACTATGGCTACACCTTC.

The chain links TRBV18 to TRBJ2-5, with D perhaps matching TRBD2 (5 bases). The CDR3 consists of 15 residues. The germline V gene encodes CDR1 KGHSH and CDR2 LQKENI. The V gene lost 0 bases and the J gene lost 5 bases, with 13 bases spanning the gap. The CDR3 sequence is CASSPPVRSGETQYF. The CDR3 DNA reads TGTGCCAGCTCACCACCGGTCAGGAGCGGTGAGACCCAGTACTTC.

This clone appeared a single time. V and J are TRBV6-6 and TRBJ1-3; D is uncertain. The V end lost 5 bases, the J end lost 0 bases, and 11 bases lay between the germline ends. CDR3 length: 15 amino acids. CDR1 and CDR2 (germline): MNHNY, SVGAGI (reference sequence). This CDR3 reads CASSPPGSSGNTIYF. The CDR3 DNA sequence: TGTGCCAGCAGTCCCCCTGGGTCCTCTGGAAACACCATATATTTT.

CDR3 bases: TGTGCCAGCGCGGATCACACTGAAGCTTTCTTT. Amino acid sequence: CASADHTEAFF. The chain couples TRBV2 to TRBJ1-1; D is unclear. The ends were cut back, 8 bases at V and 3 bases at J, with 7 bases in the middle. The CDR3 loop spans 11 amino acids. Per germline, CDR1 SNHLY and CDR2 FYNNEI.

J is TRBJ2-7 and V is TRBV28, with TRBD1 matching 7 bases. Germline V gene data show CDR1 as MDHEN and CDR2 as SYDVKM. This CDR3 has 14 amino acids. With V trimmed by 6 bases and J by 1 base, 6 bases remained unmatched. CDR3 sequence (DNA): TGTGCCAGCAGCACGGACAGGATTTCCTACGAGCAGTACTTC. Translation gives CASSTDRISYEQYF. The whole variable domain, remainder taken from reference TRBV28 and TRBJ2-7, is DVKVTQSSRYLVKRTGEKVFLECVQDMDHENMFWYRQDPGLGLRLIYFSYDVKMKEKGDIPEGYSVSREKKERFSLILESASTNQTSMYLCASSTDRISYEQYFGPGTRLTVT.

For the CDR3, the DNA is TGTGCCAGTAGTATCTGGCCGGACGAGCTGAACACTGAAGCTTTCTTT. Its translation: CASSIWPDELNTEAFF. This chain joins TRBV19 and TRBJ1-1; D is undetermined. The CDR3 covers 16 residues. Germline V CDR1 and CDR2: LNHDA, SQIVND (reference sequence). Trimming left V 3 bases short and J 0 bases short, with 14 bases between.

This clone was seen more than once but under ten times. The V call is TRBV5-6, the J call TRBJ2-3; a possible D gene is TRBD2 (5 bases). This CDR3 is built from 13 residues. CDR1 and CDR2 (germline): SGHDT, YYEEEE. V lost 4 bases, J lost 5 bases, and 11 bases lay in between. The CDR3 spells CASSPSAGDTQYF. DNA of the CDR3: TGTGCCAGCAGCCCCAGCGCGGGAGATACGCAGTATTTT.

This clone was seen once. The V and J genes are TRBV5-3 and TRBJ2-7, with 7 positions matching TRBD1. TRBV5-3 is flagged as an ORF with uncertain function. This CDR3 contains 18 residues. The J segment lost 2 bases and the V segment lost 4 bases, leaving 18 bases of the junction unmatched. CDR3: CARSLGRDREKLAYEQYF. The CDR3 DNA reads as TGTGCCAGAAGCCTGGGTCGCGACAGGGAGAAGCTCGCCTACGAGCAGTACTTC.

The rearrangement uses TRBV15 and TRBJ2-7; 10 positions agree with TRBD2. The CDR3 contains 15 residues. In germline, CDR1 is LNHNV, CDR2 YYDKDF (reference sequence). V was clipped by 0 bases and J by 7 bases; unmatched bases: 6. CDR3 sequence: CATSRDLGLAREQYF. CDR3 in DNA: TGTGCCACCAGCAGAGATCTGGGACTAGCGAGGGAGCAGTACTTC.

This clone was seen a few times. The J gene is TRBJ1-6, the V gene TRBV9; D ambiguous. With 0 bases removed from V and 5 bases from J, the gap between germline ends came to 6 bases. The germline CDR1 and CDR2 sequences are SGDLS and YYNGEE. The CDR3 sequence is 14 residues long. In DNA form, the CDR3 reads TGTGCCAGCAGCGTAGATCCGGATAATTCACCCCTCCACTTT. Translated, it gives CASSVDPDNSPLHF.

The chain has TRBV29-1 and TRBJ1-5; no firm D call. The V gene lost 4 bases and the J gene lost 4 bases, with 17 bases spanning the gap. The CDR3 length is 15 residues. Germline lookup yields CDR1 SQVTM and CDR2 ANQGSEA. The CDR3 DNA follows: TGCAGCGTTGCGTATAGAGCTGGCGGTAATCAGCCCCAGCATTTT. This codes for CSVAYRAGGNQPQHF.

This chain links TRBV7-2 with TRBJ2-1, with TRBD1 matching over 10 bases. Unmatched junction bases numbered 7, after V lost 5 bases and J lost 6 bases. Looked up from germline, CDR1 is SGHTA and CDR2 is FQGNSA. The CDR3 sequence is 15 residues long. The CDR3 is CASSAGQGIFNEQFF. DNA of the CDR3: TGTGCCAGCAGCGCGGGACAGGGGATCTTCAATGAGCAGTTCTTC.

The J gene is TRBJ2-5, the V gene TRBV5-1; the D is unclear. The CDR3 has 14 residues. The V gene's germline CDR1 is SGHRS and CDR2 YFSETQ. Trimming took off 1 base at V and 1 base at J, with 8 bases between the two ends. CDR3: CASSLLSLQETQYF. The DNA for the CDR3 is TGCGCCAGCAGCTTGCTCAGTCTCCAAGAGACCCAGTACTTC.

The rearrangement links TRBV6-5 to TRBJ2-3; TRBD1 agrees at 9 bases. The germline V gene has CDR1 MNHEY and CDR2 SVGAGI. The trim removed 5 bases at V and 3 bases at J, leaving 6 bases unmatched. This CDR3 comprises 15 residues. In nucleotides, the CDR3 is TGTGCCAGCAGTCAGGACAGGGGTCGTACAGATACGCAGTATTTT. Protein product: CASSQDRGRTDTQYF.

The chain recombines TRBV2 with TRBJ2-3; no clear D gene. V was pared by 0 bases and J by 0 bases, with 4 bases between. CDR1 is SNHLY, CDR2 FYNNEI, per germline. The CDR3 extends over 14 amino acids. CDR3 sequence reads: CASSEARSTDTQYF. In DNA form, the CDR3 reads TGTGCCAGCAGTGAAGCGCGAAGCACAGATACGCAGTATTTT.

The V gene is TRBV4-1, the J gene TRBJ2-5, with D hard to call. CDR1 is MGHRA and CDR2 is YSYEKL in the germline V gene. V shed 0 bases and J shed 2 bases, with 16 bases lying between them. This CDR3 region has 17 residues. The CDR3 is CASSQDSGRPKQETQYF. The CDR3 bases are TGCGCCAGCAGCCAAGATTCTGGCAGGCCGAAACAAGAGACCCAGTACTTC.

The chain recombines TRBV5-1 with TRBJ1-2; TRBD1 matches 7 bases. This CDR3 region has 14 residues. Germline V gene sequence: CDR1 SGHRS, CDR2 YFSETQ. J lost 4 bases, V lost 3 bases, and 6 bases had no gene match. As DNA, the CDR3 is TGCGCCAGCAGCTCCGGACAGGAGATCTATGGCTACACCTTC. This encodes CASSSGQEIYGYTF.

The rearrangement uses TRBV7-9 and TRBJ2-5; possibly TRBD1 for D (6 bases). TRBJ2-7 explains the end of the DNA better; the J call may be wrong. Germline-derived CDR1 and CDR2 are SEHNR and FQNEAQ (reference sequence). This CDR3 has 12 residues. CDR3 amino acids: CASSLGGGEQYF. The CDR3 DNA follows: TGTGCCAGCAGCTTAGGAGGGGGCGAGCAGTACTTC.

This clone showed up just once. This sequence joins TRBV6-6 and TRBJ2-1; 7 bases match TRBD1. V shed 6 bases, J shed 13 bases, and the junction held 15 bases outside the gene matches. The CDR3 consists of 14 residues. Germline V gives CDR1 MNHNY, CDR2 SVGAGI (reference sequence). The CDR3 sequence is CASSRDSVNSDQFF. The CDR3 coding sequence is TGTGCCAGCAGCCGGGACAGTGTTAATTCTGATCAGTTCTTC.

This clone was counted a single time. This chain uses TRBV28 with TRBJ1-3, with 12 bases lining up with TRBD1. The CDR3 extends over 16 amino acids. CDR1 and CDR2 (germline): MDHEN, SYDVKM. The J segment lost 2 bases and the V segment lost 6 bases, leaving 5 bases of the junction unmatched. CDR3 in DNA: TGTGCCAGCAGCTCCGGGACAGGGGGCCCTGGAAACACCATATATTTT. It translates to CASSSGTGGPGNTIYF.

This clone was found once. The chain recombines TRBV7-9 with TRBJ1-2; possible D gene TRBD1, 6 bases. Trimming took off 4 bases at V and 4 bases at J, with 19 bases between the two ends. This CDR3 is 16 amino acids long. Looked up from germline, CDR1 is SEHNR and CDR2 is FQNEAQ (reference sequence). Here the CDR3 DNA reads TGTGCCAGCAGCTCGGCCGCGGACAGACGATCCTATGGCTACACCTTC. The encoded protein is CASSSAADRRSYGYTF.

The rearrangement links TRBV5-1 to TRBJ1-1, with a possible D match to TRBD1 (5 bases). Germline V CDR1 and CDR2: SGHRS, YFSETQ. The CDR3 spans 16 residues. The ends were cut back, 0 bases at V and 4 bases at J, with 16 bases in the middle. The chain's CDR3 is CASSLGDVGSGTEAFF. The CDR3 nucleotides read TGCGCCAGCAGCTTGGGGGACGTAGGCTCGGGCACTGAAGCTTTCTTT.

The CDR3 spells CASSPTGNSPLHF. In nucleotides, the CDR3 is TGCGCCAGCAGCCCCACAGGAAATTCACCCCTCCACTTT. This chain uses TRBV5-1 with TRBJ1-6, with D perhaps matching TRBD1 (5 bases). V was trimmed by 4 bases and J by 7 bases, leaving 9 bases between them. Germline V gives CDR1 SGHRS, CDR2 YFSETQ. This CDR3 is 13 amino acids long.